This TCR beta chain was sequenced during a study of shared clonotypes between healthy human individuals. Researchers ran the assay at a deep level. The assay was immunoSEQ multiplex PCR, and TCRdb's table has in-frame clones only and misses some. The sample has about 1.1 million clones, 77% seen once. Details on this clone: Other DNA sequences within the sample encode an identical CDR3.

The CDR3 spans 16 residues. The germline V gene has CDR1 LGHNA and CDR2 YNFKEQ. V shed 1 base, J shed 5 bases, and the junction held 7 bases outside the gene matches. Sequences were obtained from memory CD4+ T cells from PBMCs. Subset of the sample: CD45RA-negative fraction. V and J are TRBV4-2 and TRBJ2-5; 10 nucleotides line up with TRBD2. This sequence was found in a man aged 18 to 29 in good health. Some clones in this sample may be carry-over from other donors' samples. CDR3 nucleotide sequence: TGTGCCAGCAGCCAAGGAACCAGCGGGAGGGGGGAGACCCAGTACTTC. This gives the protein CASSQGTSGRGETQYF.